The entry below gives a single TCR beta chain sequence along with its context. Antigen unknown. This sample stems from a study of siplizumab effects on memory and regulatory T cells. V gave up 3 bases and J gave up 4 bases; unmatched junction bases: 5. CDR1 is WNHNN and CDR2 is SYGVQD in the germline V gene (reference sequence). The CDR3 has 17 amino acids. A roughly six-day coculture at 37°C was performed with the mixed lymphocyte reaction cells. Using immunoSEQ multiplex PCR, the repertoire was profiled, and TCRdb retains in-frame clones only, with some absent. The sample contains about 7,200 clones, approximately 34% of which appear only once.

The V gene is TRBV10-1, the J gene TRBJ2-3; 15 bases match TRBD2. The clonotype comes from a human donor in good health; the cells came from an allogeneic mixed lymphocyte reaction. Sequences were obtained from CFSE-low (dividing) CD8+ T cells sorted from an allogeneic mixed lymphocyte reaction. The CDR3 protein is CASSDLGLAGGADTQYF. CDR3 DNA: TGCGCCAGCAGTGACCTGGGACTAGCGGGAGGAGCAGATACGCAGTATTTT.